What follows are 9 T cell receptor beta chains derived from one specimen sequenced in a study of T cell responses to AZD1222 COVID-19 vaccine. Here immunoSEQ multiplex PCR was the method, and the copy in TCRdb shows in-frame clones only, minus some. The table includes some 150,000 clones, over 75% detected once. This sample comprised peripheral blood, obtained on day 0 of AZD1222 vaccination. These receptor sequences come from an adult in good health.

The rearrangement joins TRBV4-2 to TRBJ2-2, with D possibly TRBD1 on 6 matching bases. V was pared by 1 base and J by 4 bases, with 19 bases between. The germline CDR1 and CDR2 sequences are LGHNA and YNFKEQ. This CDR3 spans 18 amino acids. CDR3 sequence reads: CASSQGTAKAAGTGELFF. The CDR3 coding sequence is TGTGCCAGCAGCCAAGGGACAGCGAAAGCTGCGGGCACCGGGGAGCTGTTTTTT.

The chain combines TRBV6-5 with TRBJ1-2; 12 bases fit TRBD1. Trimming cost V 6 bases and J 4 bases; bases outside gene matches: 6. Germline CDR1 and CDR2: MNHEY and SVGAGI. This CDR3 contains 15 residues. Here the CDR3 reads CASRRDRGPAYGYTF. DNA for the CDR3: TGTGCCAGCAGACGGGACAGGGGGCCGGCCTATGGCTACACCTTC.

This chain uses TRBV10-3 with TRBJ2-5; 9 bases align to TRBD2. CDR1 ENHRY and CDR2 SYGVKD come from the germline V gene. The CDR3 contains 14 residues. Unmatched junction bases numbered 4, after V lost 4 bases and J lost 4 bases. Here the CDR3 reads CAISGPLAGETQYF. CDR3 nucleotide sequence: TGTGCCATCAGTGGACCACTAGCGGGAGAGACCCAGTACTTC.

The J gene is TRBJ1-6, the V gene TRBV5-5; a possible D gene is TRBD1 (6 bases). CDR1 is SGHKS, CDR2 YYEKEE, per germline (reference sequence). The CDR3 loop spans 13 amino acids. V was trimmed by 5 bases and J by 14 bases, leaving 17 bases between them. CDR3 DNA sequence: TGTGCCAGCAGGGGTACAGGGACCGCCGCCCTCCACTTT. Its translation: CASRGTGTAALHF.

V usage is TRBV6-5 and J usage is TRBJ1-2; D unclear. Per the germline V gene, CDR1 is MNHEY and CDR2 is SVGAGI. V was shortened by 6 bases and J by 4 bases, with 15 bases between the two germline ends. This CDR3 comprises 14 residues. The CDR3 region has the DNA TGTGCCAGCAGCAACCGGGAATTTGGCTATGGCTACACCTTC. Encoded protein: CASSNREFGYGYTF.

This clone appeared a single time. The V call is TRBV7-2, the J call TRBJ1-2; 9 bases are a match to TRBD1. The CDR3 sequence is 14 residues long. Germline CDR1 reads SGHTA; CDR2 reads FQGNSA. With 6 bases clipped from V and 4 bases from J, the junction kept 6 bases outside the gene matches. CDR3 loop: CASRRGTGFYGYTF. The CDR3 nucleotides are TGTGCCAGCAGGAGGGGGACAGGGTTCTATGGCTACACCTTC.

The gene calls are TRBV19 and TRBJ1-1; possibly TRBD1 for D (6 bases). V was shortened by 7 bases and J by 8 bases, with 14 bases between the two germline ends. Germline CDR1 and CDR2: LNHDA and SQIVND (reference sequence). This CDR3 is 12 amino acids long. The CDR3 nucleotides are TGTGCCAGTAAATCAAGGACAGAGGAAGCTTTCTTT. Its protein product is CASKSRTEEAFF.

J is TRBJ1-6 and V is TRBV4-2; TRBD1 aligns across 7 bases. Germline CDR1 LGHNA, CDR2 YNFKEQ. This CDR3 spans 16 amino acids. J lost 9 bases, V lost 0 bases, and 8 bases had no gene match. CDR3 sequence reads: CASSQDWAGGSSPLHF. The CDR3 DNA is TGTGCCAGCAGCCAAGATTGGGCAGGGGGTAGTTCACCCCTCCACTTT.

This clone appeared once. The V call is TRBV7-2, the J call TRBJ2-5; 10 bases fit TRBD2. Germline lookup yields CDR1 SGHTA and CDR2 FQGNSA. J was trimmed by 3 bases and V by 1 base; bases with no gene match: 11. The CDR3 sequence is 18 residues long. The CDR3 nucleotides read TGTGCCAGCAGCTTAGGGGAAGCGGGAGGGCCGGTTGAAGAGACCCAGTACTTC. Translated, it gives CASSLGEAGGPVEETQYF.